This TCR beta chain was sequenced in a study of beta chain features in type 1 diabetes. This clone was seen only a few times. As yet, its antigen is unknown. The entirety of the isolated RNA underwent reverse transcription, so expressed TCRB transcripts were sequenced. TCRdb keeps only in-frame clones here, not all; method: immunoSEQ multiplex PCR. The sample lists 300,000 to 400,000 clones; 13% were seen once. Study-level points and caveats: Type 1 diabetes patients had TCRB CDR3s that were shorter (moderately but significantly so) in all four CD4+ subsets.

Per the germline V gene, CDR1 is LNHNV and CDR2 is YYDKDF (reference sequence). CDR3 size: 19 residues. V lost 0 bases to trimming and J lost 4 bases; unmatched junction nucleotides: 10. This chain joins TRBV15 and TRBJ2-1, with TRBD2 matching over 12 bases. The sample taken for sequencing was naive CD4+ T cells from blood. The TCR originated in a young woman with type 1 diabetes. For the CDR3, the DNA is TGTGCCACCAGCAGAGATGGGTATCCGGGACTAGCGGGTTACAATGAGCAGTTCTTC. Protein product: CATSRDGYPGLAGYNEQFF.